This T cell receptor (beta chain) was profiled in a study of T cell responses to AZD1222 COVID-19 vaccine. Whole-study results and caveats: Unmutated variant regions are reportedly targeted by nearly half of spike-specific TCRs. Only 5 to 7 AZD1222 recipients were seropositive at baseline. Repertoire sampling happened only post peak T cell response.

Comments on this clone: Its antigen is not identified.

Profiling relied on immunoSEQ multiplex PCR, and the TCRdb table lists in-frame clones only, not all of them. Among about 120,000 clones listed, 88% were seen once. This sequence was found in an adult in good health. The material sequenced was peripheral blood, taken on day 0 of MenACWY control vaccination.

CDR3 protein: CASSVTQGAMDYGYTF. The CDR3 region has the DNA TGTGCCAGCAGCGTCACCCAGGGGGCAATGGACTATGGCTACACCTTC. J is TRBJ1-2 and V is TRBV9; 8 nucleotides agree with TRBD1. V was pared by 2 bases and J by 3 bases, with 9 bases of the junction left unmatched. Germline CDR1 is SGDLS and CDR2 is YYNGEE. The CDR3 consists of 16 residues.